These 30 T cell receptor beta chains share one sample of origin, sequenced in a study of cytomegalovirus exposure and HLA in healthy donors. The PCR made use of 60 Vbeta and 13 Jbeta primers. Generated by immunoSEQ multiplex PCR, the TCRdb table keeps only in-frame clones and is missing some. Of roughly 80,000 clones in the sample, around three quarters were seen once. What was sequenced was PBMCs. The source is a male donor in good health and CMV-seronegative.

CDR3 protein: CASSQDAGFPSYNSPLHF. The CDR3, as DNA: TGCGCCAGCAGCCAAGATGCAGGTTTTCCCTCCTATAATTCACCCCTCCACTTT. The rearrangement uses TRBV4-3 and TRBJ1-6, with unresolved D. Trimming took 0 bases from V and 0 from J, leaving 12 bases between them. CDR3 length: 18 amino acids. Germline loops: CDR1 LGHNA, CDR2 YSLEER.

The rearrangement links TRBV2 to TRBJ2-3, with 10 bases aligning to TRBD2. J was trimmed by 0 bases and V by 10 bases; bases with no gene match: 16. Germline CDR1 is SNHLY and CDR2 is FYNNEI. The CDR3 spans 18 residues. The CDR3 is CANSFRASGSQSTDTQYF. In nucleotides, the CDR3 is TGTGCCAACTCCTTTCGGGCTAGCGGGAGCCAAAGCACAGATACGCAGTATTTT.

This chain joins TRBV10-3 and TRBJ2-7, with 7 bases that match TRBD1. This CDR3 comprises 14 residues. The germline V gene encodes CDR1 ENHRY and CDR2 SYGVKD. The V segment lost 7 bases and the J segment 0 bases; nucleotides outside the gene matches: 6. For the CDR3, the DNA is TGTGCCATCACTGGACAGGCCGACTCCTACGAGCAGTACTTC. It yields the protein CAITGQADSYEQYF.

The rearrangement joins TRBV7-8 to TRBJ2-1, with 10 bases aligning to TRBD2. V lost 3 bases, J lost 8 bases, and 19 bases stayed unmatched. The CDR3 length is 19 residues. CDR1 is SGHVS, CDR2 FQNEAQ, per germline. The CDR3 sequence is CASSFSPRIAGGPLDEQFF. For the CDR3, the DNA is TGTGCCAGCAGCTTTTCCCCCCGGATAGCGGGAGGACCCTTGGATGAGCAGTTCTTC.

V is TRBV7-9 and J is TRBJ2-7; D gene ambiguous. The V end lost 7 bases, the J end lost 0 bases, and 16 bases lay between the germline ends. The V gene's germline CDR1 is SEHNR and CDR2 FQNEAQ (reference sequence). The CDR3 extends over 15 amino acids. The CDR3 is CASKRLSSSSYEQYF. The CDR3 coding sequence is TGTGCCAGCAAAAGGCTGTCATCTAGCTCCTACGAGCAGTACTTC.

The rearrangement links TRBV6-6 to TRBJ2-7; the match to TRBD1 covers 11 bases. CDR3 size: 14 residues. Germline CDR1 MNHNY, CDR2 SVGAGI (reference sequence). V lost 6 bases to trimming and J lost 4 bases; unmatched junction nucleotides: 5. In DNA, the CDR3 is TGTGCCAGCAGCCGAGGACAGGGGGCGTACGAGCAGTACTTC. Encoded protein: CASSRGQGAYEQYF.

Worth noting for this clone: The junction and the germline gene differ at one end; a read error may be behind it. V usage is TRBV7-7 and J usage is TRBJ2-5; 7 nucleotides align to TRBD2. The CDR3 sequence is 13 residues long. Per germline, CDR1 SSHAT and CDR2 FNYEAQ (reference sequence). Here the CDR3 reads CASSPGLMETQYF. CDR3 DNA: TGTGCTAGCAGCCCGGGACTAATGGAGACCCAGTACTTC.

CDR3 in DNA: TGTGCCAGTAGTCGCCCCCCGCAGTTGGGCGTCTATGGCTACACCTTC. Encoded protein: CASSRPPQLGVYGYTF. The chain couples TRBV19 to TRBJ1-2; no clear D gene. The CDR3 runs to 16 residues. Germline-derived CDR1 and CDR2 are LNHDA and SQIVND (reference sequence). The V end was cut by 5 bases, the J end by 4 bases, with 20 bases between.

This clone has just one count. DNA of the CDR3: TGTGCCAGCAGCCAAAAGGGACAGGGGGGAATTAATACGCAGTATTTT. Protein product: CASSQKGQGGINTQYF. The chain links TRBV4-2 to TRBJ2-3; 11 bases align to TRBD1. Germline V lookup: CDR1 LGHNA, CDR2 YNFKEQ. V gave up 2 bases and J gave up 7 bases; unmatched junction bases: 8. This CDR3 is built from 16 residues.

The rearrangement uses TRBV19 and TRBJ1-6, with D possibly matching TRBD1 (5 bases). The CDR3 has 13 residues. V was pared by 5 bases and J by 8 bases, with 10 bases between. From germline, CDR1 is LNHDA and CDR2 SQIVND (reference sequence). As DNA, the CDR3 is TGTGCCAGTAGTGGGGCAGGATATTCACCCCTCCACTTT. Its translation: CASSGAGYSPLHF.

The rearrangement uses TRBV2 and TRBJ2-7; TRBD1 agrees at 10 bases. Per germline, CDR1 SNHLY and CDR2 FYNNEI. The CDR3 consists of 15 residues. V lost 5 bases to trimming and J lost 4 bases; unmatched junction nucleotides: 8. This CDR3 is CASSITGTGVYEQYF. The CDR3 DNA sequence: TGTGCCAGCAGTATAACCGGGACAGGGGTATACGAGCAGTACTTC.

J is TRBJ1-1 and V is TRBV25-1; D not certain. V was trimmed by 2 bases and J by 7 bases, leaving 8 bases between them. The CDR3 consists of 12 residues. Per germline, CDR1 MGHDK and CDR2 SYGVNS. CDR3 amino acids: CASSERGLEAFF. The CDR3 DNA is TGTGCCAGCAGTGAACGAGGCCTTGAAGCTTTCTTT. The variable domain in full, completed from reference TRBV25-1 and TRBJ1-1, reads EADIYQTPRYLVIGTGKKITLECSQTMGHDKMYWYQQDPGMELHLIHYSYGVNSTEKGDLSSESTVSRIRTEHFPLTLESARPSHTSQYLCASSERGLEAFFGQGTRLTVV.

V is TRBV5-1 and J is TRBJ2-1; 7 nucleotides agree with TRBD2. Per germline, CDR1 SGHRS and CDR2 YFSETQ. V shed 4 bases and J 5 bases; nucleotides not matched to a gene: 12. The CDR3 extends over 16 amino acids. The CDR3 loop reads CASSGWDYPRDNEQFF. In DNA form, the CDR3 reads TGCGCCAGCAGCGGATGGGACTATCCCAGAGACAATGAGCAGTTCTTC.

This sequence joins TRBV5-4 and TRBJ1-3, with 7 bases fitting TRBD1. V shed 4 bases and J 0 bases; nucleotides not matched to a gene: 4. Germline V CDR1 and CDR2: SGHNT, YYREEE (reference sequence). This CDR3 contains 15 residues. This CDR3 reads CASSLQGGSGNTIYF. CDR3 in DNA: TGTGCCAGCAGCCTCCAGGGGGGCTCTGGAAACACCATATATTTT.

Here the CDR3 reads CASRRGWDTEAFF. The CDR3 DNA sequence: TGTGCCAGCAGGCGGGGGTGGGACACTGAAGCTTTCTTT. V usage is TRBV7-9 and J usage is TRBJ1-1, with D possibly being TRBD1 (5 bases). This CDR3 has 13 residues. V dropped 6 bases and J dropped 3 bases, with 11 bases sitting between them. Germline CDR1 and CDR2: SEHNR and FQNEAQ (reference sequence).

Written as DNA, the CDR3 is TGTGCCAGCAGCTTACAGGGGACTAGCGAAAACAATGAGCAGTTCTTC. It is translated as CASSLQGTSENNEQFF. The V and J genes are TRBV7-9 and TRBJ2-1; TRBD2 matches at 10 bases. With 2 bases clipped from V and 5 bases from J, the junction kept 6 bases outside the gene matches. Germline V CDR1 and CDR2: SEHNR, FQNEAQ (reference sequence). This CDR3 is built from 16 residues.

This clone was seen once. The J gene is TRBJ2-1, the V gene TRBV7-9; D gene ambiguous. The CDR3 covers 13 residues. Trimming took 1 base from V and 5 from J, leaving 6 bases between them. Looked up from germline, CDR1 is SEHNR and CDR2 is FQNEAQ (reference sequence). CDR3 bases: TGTGCCAGCAGCTTAGGGCAGAACAATGAGCAGTTCTTC. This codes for CASSLGQNNEQFF.

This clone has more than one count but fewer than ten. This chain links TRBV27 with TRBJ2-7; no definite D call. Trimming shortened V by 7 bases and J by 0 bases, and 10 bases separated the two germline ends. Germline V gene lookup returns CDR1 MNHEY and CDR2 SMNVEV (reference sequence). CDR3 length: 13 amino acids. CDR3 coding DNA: TGTGCCAGCATGAACAGAGACTCCTACGAGCAGTACTTC. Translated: CASMNRDSYEQYF.

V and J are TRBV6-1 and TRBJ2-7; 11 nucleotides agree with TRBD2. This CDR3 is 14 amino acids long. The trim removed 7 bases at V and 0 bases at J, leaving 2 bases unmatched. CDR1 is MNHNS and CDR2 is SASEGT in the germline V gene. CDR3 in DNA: TGTGCCAGCATGGGACTAGCGGTCTCCTACGAGCAGTACTTC. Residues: CASMGLAVSYEQYF.

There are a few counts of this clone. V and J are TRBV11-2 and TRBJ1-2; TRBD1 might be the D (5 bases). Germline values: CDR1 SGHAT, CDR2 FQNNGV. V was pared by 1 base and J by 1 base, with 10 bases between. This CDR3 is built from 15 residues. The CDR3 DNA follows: TGTGCCAGCAGCTTAGGATTAGGGGATAACTATGGCTACACCTTC. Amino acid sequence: CASSLGLGDNYGYTF.

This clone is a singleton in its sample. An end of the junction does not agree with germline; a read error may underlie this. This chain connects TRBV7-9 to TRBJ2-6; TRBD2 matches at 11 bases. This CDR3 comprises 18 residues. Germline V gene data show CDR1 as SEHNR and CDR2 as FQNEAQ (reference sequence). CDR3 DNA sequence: TGTTCCAGCAGCTCCCCACTAGCGGGAGCTCCTGGGGCCAACGTCCTGACTTTC. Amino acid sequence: CSSSSPLAGAPGANVLTF.

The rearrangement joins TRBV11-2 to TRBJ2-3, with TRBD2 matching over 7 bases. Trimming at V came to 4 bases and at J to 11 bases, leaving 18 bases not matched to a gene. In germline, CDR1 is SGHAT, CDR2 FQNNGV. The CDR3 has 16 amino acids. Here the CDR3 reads CASSSGRGLNIRGQYF. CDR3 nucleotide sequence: TGTGCCAGCAGCTCTGGTCGGGGACTAAATATTCGAGGGCAGTATTTT. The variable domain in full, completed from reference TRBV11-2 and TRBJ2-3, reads EAGVAQSPRYKIIEKRQSVAFWCNPISGHATLYWYQQILGQGPKLLIQFQNNGVVDDSQLPKDRFSAERLKGVDSTLKIQPAKLEDSAVYLCASSSGRGLNIRGQYFGPGTRLTVL.

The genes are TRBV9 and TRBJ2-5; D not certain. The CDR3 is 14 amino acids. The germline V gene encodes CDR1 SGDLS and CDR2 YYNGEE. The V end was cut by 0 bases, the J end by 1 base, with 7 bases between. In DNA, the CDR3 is TGTGCCAGCAGCGTAGGGCAGGTCCAAGAGACCCAGTACTTC. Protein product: CASSVGQVQETQYF.

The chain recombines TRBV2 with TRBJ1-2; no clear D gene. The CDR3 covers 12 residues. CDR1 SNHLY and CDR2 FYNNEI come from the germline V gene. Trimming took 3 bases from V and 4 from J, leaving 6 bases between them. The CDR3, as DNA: TGTGCCAGCAGTGACGGTTTCTATGGCTACACCTTC. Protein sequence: CASSDGFYGYTF.

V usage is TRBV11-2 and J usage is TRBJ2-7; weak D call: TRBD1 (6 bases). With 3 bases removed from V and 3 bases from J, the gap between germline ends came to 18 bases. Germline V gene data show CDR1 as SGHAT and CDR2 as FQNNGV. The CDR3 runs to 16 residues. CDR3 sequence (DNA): TGTGCCAGCAGCTTGGCTTTCGGGACACCCATCTACGAGCAGTACTTC. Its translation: CASSLAFGTPIYEQYF.

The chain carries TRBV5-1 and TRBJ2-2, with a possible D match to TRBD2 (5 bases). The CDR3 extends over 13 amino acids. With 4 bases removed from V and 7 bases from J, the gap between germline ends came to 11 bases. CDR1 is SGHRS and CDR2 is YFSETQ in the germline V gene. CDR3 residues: CASSEPSIGELFF. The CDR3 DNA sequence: TGCGCCAGCAGCGAACCTAGCATCGGGGAGCTGTTTTTT.

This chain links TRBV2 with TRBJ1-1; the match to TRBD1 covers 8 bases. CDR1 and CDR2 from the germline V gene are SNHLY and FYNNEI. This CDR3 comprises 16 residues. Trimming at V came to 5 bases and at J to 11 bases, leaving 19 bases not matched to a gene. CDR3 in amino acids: CASSRGPGTGPRDAFF. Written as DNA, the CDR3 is TGTGCCAGCAGTAGGGGTCCCGGGACAGGTCCTAGGGATGCTTTCTTT.

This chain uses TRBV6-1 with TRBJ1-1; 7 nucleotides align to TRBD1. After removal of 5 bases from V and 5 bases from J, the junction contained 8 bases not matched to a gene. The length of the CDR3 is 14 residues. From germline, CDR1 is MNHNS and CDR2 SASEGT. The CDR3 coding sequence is TGTGCCAGCAGTTCCGGACAGGTTACAACTGAAGCTTTCTTT. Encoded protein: CASSSGQVTTEAFF.

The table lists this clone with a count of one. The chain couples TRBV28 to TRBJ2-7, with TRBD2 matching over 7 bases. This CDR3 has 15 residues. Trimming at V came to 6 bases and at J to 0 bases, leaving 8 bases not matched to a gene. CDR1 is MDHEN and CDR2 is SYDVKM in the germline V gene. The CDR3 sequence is CASSFSGILSYEQYF. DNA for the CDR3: TGTGCCAGCAGCTTCAGCGGGATCCTCTCCTACGAGCAGTACTTC.

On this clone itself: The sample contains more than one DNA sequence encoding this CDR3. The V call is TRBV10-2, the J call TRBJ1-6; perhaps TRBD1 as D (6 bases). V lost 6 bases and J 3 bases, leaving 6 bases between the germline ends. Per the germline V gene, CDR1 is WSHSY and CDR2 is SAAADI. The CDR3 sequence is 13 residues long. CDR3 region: CASRDSYNSPLHF. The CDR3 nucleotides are TGCGCCAGCAGGGACAGCTATAATTCACCCCTCCACTTT.